This TCR beta chain was sequenced for a study of T cells in localized non-small cell lung cancer. Some clones are missing from TCRdb's copy, which holds only in-frame ones; the method was immunoSEQ multiplex PCR. Of 20,000 to 30,000 clones in the sample, 75% to 95% were seen once. V shed 4 bases and J shed 0 bases, with 4 bases lying between them. The CDR3 extends over 13 amino acids. Germline CDR1 MNHNS, CDR2 SASEGT. The genes are TRBV6-1 and TRBJ1-3, with D unclear. This receptor was obtained from a female donor aged 60 or older with stage II squamous cell lung carcinoma. The specimen was peripheral blood, collected before any cancer treatment. CDR3 amino acids: CASSVSSGNTIYF. The CDR3 nucleotides are TGTGCCAGCAGTGTCTCCTCTGGAAACACCATATATTTT.